These 22 T cell receptor beta chains originate from one sample sequenced in a study of blood T cell repertoires in COVID-19. Using immunoSEQ multiplex PCR, the repertoire was profiled, and TCRdb retains in-frame clones only, with some absent. The repertoire holds 200,000 or so clones, with roughly nine tenths as singletons. The sample comprised PBMCs or T cells enriched from blood (not recorded which). The receptors come from a woman under 40 who had recovered from COVID-19.

This clone was recorded once. The V call is TRBV27, the J call TRBJ1-5, with 10 nucleotides matching TRBD1. CDR1 MNHEY and CDR2 SMNVEV come from the germline V gene (reference sequence). The CDR3 sequence is 14 residues long. With 6 bases clipped from V and 6 bases from J, the junction kept 5 bases outside the gene matches. CDR3 region: CASSQTGGLQPQHF. CDR3 DNA sequence: TGTGCCAGCAGCCAGACAGGGGGCCTTCAGCCCCAGCATTTT.

The V gene is TRBV7-3, the J gene TRBJ2-2, with TRBD2 matching 9 bases. The CDR3 runs 15 residues. The germline CDR1 and CDR2 sequences are SGHTA and FQGTGA. Trimming at V came to 5 bases and at J to 7 bases, leaving 8 bases not matched to a gene. CDR3 residues: CASSPGTSLDGELFF. Here the CDR3 DNA reads TGTGCCAGCAGCCCTGGGACTAGCTTGGACGGGGAGCTGTTTTTT.

The CDR3 is CASSLARGQGSTEAFF. CDR3 DNA sequence: TGTGCCAGCAGCTTAGCCAGGGGGCAGGGGAGCACTGAAGCTTTCTTT. The chain employs TRBV11-1 and TRBJ1-1, with 8 positions matching TRBD1. V lost 0 bases to trimming and J lost 4 bases; unmatched junction nucleotides: 7. Germline CDR1 and CDR2: SGHAT and FQDESV (reference sequence). This CDR3 contains 16 residues.

The chain couples TRBV5-1 to TRBJ2-3; TRBD1 matches at 7 bases. The ends lost 0 bases at V and 1 base at J; junction bases unmatched: 2. The CDR3 totals 15 residues. Per germline, CDR1 SGHRS and CDR2 YFSETQ. The CDR3 DNA follows: TGCGCCAGCAGCTTGGTAGGGACAGGCACAGATACGCAGTATTTT. Translation gives CASSLVGTGTDTQYF.

The table lists this clone with a count of one. This chain connects TRBV19 to TRBJ2-1; D remains ambiguous. This CDR3 contains 12 residues. V dropped 2 bases and J dropped 3 bases, with 2 bases sitting between them. The germline V gene encodes CDR1 LNHDA and CDR2 SQIVND (reference sequence). The CDR3 bases are TGTGCCAGTAGTATATACTACAATGAGCAGTTCTTC. Protein sequence: CASSIYYNEQFF.

This clone was found a few times. V gene TRBV5-6 combines with J gene TRBJ1-1, with TRBD1 matching 8 bases. The CDR3 totals 15 residues. The J segment lost 4 bases and the V segment lost 5 bases, leaving 10 bases of the junction unmatched. Germline V CDR1 and CDR2: SGHDT, YYEEEE. In DNA, the CDR3 is TGTGCCAGCAGGGAAGACAGGGGCGATTCCACTGAAGCTTTCTTT. Its protein is CASREDRGDSTEAFF.

J is TRBJ1-5 and V is TRBV16, with a weak D call TRBD1 (5 bases). The germline V gene has CDR1 KGHSY and CDR2 FQNENV. V lost 2 bases and J 3 bases, leaving 20 bases between the germline ends. The CDR3 spans 18 residues. The CDR3 nucleotides read TGTGCCAGCAGCCAACCCGACAGCTATCAATCTATCAATCAGCCCCAGCATTTT. It encodes CASSQPDSYQSINQPQHF.

The CDR3 is CAIGQDGISGANVLTF. The CDR3 nucleotides are TGTGCCATCGGACAGGACGGAATCTCTGGGGCCAACGTCCTGACTTTC. The chain combines TRBV10-3 with TRBJ2-6; 7 positions agree with TRBD1. V lost 8 bases to trimming and J lost 0 bases; unmatched junction nucleotides: 7. This CDR3 contains 16 residues. The germline V gene encodes CDR1 ENHRY and CDR2 SYGVKD.

V and J are TRBV4-1 and TRBJ2-6; D is undetermined. Germline CDR1 reads MGHRA; CDR2 reads YSYEKL. The CDR3 is 16 amino acids. V lost 0 bases and J 0 bases, leaving 6 bases between the germline ends. The CDR3 reads CASSQDRGSGANVLTF. CDR3 DNA: TGCGCCAGCAGCCAAGATCGAGGCTCTGGGGCCAACGTCCTGACTTTC.

The chain carries TRBV2 and TRBJ2-1; 12 nucleotides line up with TRBD2. Germline CDR1 and CDR2: SNHLY and FYNNEI. The trim removed 7 bases at V and 3 bases at J, leaving 4 bases unmatched. There are 15 residues in the CDR3. CDR3 in amino acids: CASISGLAGYNEQFF. The CDR3 DNA reads TGTGCCAGCATATCGGGACTAGCGGGCTACAATGAGCAGTTCTTC.

This rearrangement joins TRBV4-3 to TRBJ1-1; D is perhaps TRBD1 (5 bases). CDR1 is LGHNA and CDR2 is YSLEER in the germline V gene. V was trimmed by 5 bases and J by 4 bases, leaving 11 bases between them. This CDR3 contains 13 residues. The CDR3 spells CASSFQGGTEAFF. CDR3 nucleotides: TGCGCCAGCAGCTTCCAGGGTGGCACTGAAGCTTTCTTT.

The chain has TRBV18 and TRBJ2-3; TRBD1 aligns across 7 bases. In germline, CDR1 is KGHSH, CDR2 LQKENI. V lost 2 bases, J lost 3 bases, and 8 bases stayed unmatched. This CDR3 has 16 residues. This CDR3 reads CASSPRGPLETDTQYF. The CDR3 bases are TGTGCCAGCTCACCAAGGGGGCCCCTCGAGACAGATACGCAGTATTTT.

This clone was found once. V and J are TRBV4-3 and TRBJ1-1, with 7 positions matching TRBD1. V was clipped by 1 base and J by 6 bases; unmatched bases: 5. CDR3 length equals 14 residues. The germline V gene has CDR1 LGHNA and CDR2 YSLEER. The CDR3 coding sequence is TGCGCCAGCAGCCAAGTGAAGGGGGCGTCTGAAGCTTTCTTT. Translated: CASSQVKGASEAFF.

The chain employs TRBV9 and TRBJ2-5, with D maybe TRBD2 (6 bases). The length of the CDR3 is 15 residues. Germline CDR1 is SGDLS and CDR2 is YYNGEE. Trimming cost V 4 bases and J 5 bases, with 18 bases left between them. This CDR3 is CASSPRLGGLETQYF. The CDR3 DNA reads TGTGCCAGCAGCCCCCGACTAGGCGGTTTGGAGACCCAGTACTTC.

The chain joins TRBV7-9 to TRBJ1-6, with TRBD1 as a possible D gene (5 bases). CDR1 and CDR2 (germline): SEHNR, FQNEAQ (reference sequence). This CDR3 has 15 residues. The V end lost 3 bases, the J end lost 7 bases, and 13 bases lay between the germline ends. The CDR3 is CASSFDSSPNSPLHF. CDR3 DNA sequence: TGTGCCAGCAGCTTCGACAGTTCCCCAAATTCACCCCTCCACTTT.

This rearrangement joins TRBV7-2 to TRBJ1-2; possibly TRBD1 for D (6 bases). The ends were cut back, 5 bases at V and 6 bases at J, with 13 bases in the middle. The CDR3 extends over 13 amino acids. Germline V gene sequence: CDR1 SGHTA, CDR2 FQGNSA. In nucleotides, the CDR3 is TGTGCCAGCAGCACGTCCCGGGACAATGGCTACACCTTC. Translated: CASSTSRDNGYTF.

The gene calls are TRBV4-1 and TRBJ2-3, with no clear D. V gave up 8 bases and J gave up 2 bases, with 14 bases separating them. There are 14 residues in the CDR3. Germline CDR1 reads MGHRA; CDR2 reads YSYEKL. The CDR3 region is CASGEVSLTDTQYF. CDR3 bases: TGCGCCAGCGGCGAAGTTTCTCTCACAGATACGCAGTATTTT.

The V gene is TRBV2, the J gene TRBJ2-7; 12 bases align to TRBD2. V trimming: 5 bases; J trimming: 6 bases; junction bases outside the gene matches: 5. Germline lookup yields CDR1 SNHLY and CDR2 FYNNEI. This CDR3 comprises 14 residues. The CDR3: CASSWTSGAFEQYF. DNA of the CDR3: TGTGCCAGCAGTTGGACTAGCGGGGCGTTCGAGCAGTACTTC.

The chain links TRBV9 to TRBJ1-4; D not resolved. V shed 4 bases and J shed 6 bases, with 16 bases lying between them. This CDR3 comprises 15 residues. Germline V gene data show CDR1 as SGDLS and CDR2 as YYNGEE. CDR3 sequence (DNA): TGTGCCAGCAGCCCTGCGGGTTTCGGAGATGAAAAACTGTTTTTT. It is translated as CASSPAGFGDEKLFF.

There are a few counts of this clone. The chain couples TRBV7-9 to TRBJ1-6; no clear D. V was cut by 1 base and J by 8 bases, with 9 bases left in between. The CDR3 spans 14 residues. Germline V CDR1 and CDR2: SEHNR, FQNEAQ (reference sequence). CDR3 protein: CASSLGGLHSPLHF. The CDR3 coding sequence is TGTGCCAGCAGCTTAGGCGGGTTACATTCACCCCTCCACTTT.

The rearrangement joins TRBV27 to TRBJ1-1; D remains unclear. The CDR3 length is 13 residues. Germline-derived CDR1 and CDR2 are MNHEY and SMNVEV (reference sequence). V dropped 6 bases and J dropped 1 base, with 9 bases sitting between them. CDR3 protein: CASSFSPNTEAFF. As DNA, the CDR3 is TGTGCCAGCAGCTTCAGTCCGAACACTGAAGCTTTCTTT.

The chain carries TRBV6-5 and TRBJ1-2; no clear D. The CDR3 is 14 amino acids. The germline V and J ends were trimmed by 2 bases and 7 bases, with 14 bases remaining between them. Germline CDR1 is MNHEY and CDR2 is SVGAGI. CDR3 in DNA: TGTGCCAGCAGTTACGGGCGGACTGGCGGTGGCTACACCTTC. This gives the protein CASSYGRTGGGYTF.